This entry is about one T cell receptor beta chain. Its antigen is unknown. About 30,000 T cell genomes, or around 200 ng DNA, went into the sorted-subset replicate PCRs. Profiling relied on immunoSEQ multiplex PCR, and the TCRdb table lists in-frame clones only, not all of them. The profile covers roughly 2,300,000 clones, with under 95% appearing a single time and roughly 0.34% taken by the ten largest. The data originate from a study of shared clonotypes between healthy human individuals. Study-wide points: Few donors restricted represented genetic and exposure-history diversity.

Material for sequencing was naive CD4+ T cells from PBMCs. The sample's subset: CD45RA+ positively selected. The receptor comes from a man between 18 and 35 years old in good health. Some clones in this sample may be carry-over from other donors' samples.

The CDR3 protein is CASSSSWRTGMNTEAFF. CDR3 in DNA: TGTGCCAGCAGCTCCTCTTGGCGGACAGGGATGAACACTGAAGCTTTCTTT. This chain joins TRBV7-9 and TRBJ1-1, with 8 nucleotides matching TRBD1. Germline values: CDR1 SEHNR, CDR2 FQNEAQ (reference sequence). The CDR3 length is 17 residues. V shed 4 bases and J 0 bases; nucleotides not matched to a gene: 10.